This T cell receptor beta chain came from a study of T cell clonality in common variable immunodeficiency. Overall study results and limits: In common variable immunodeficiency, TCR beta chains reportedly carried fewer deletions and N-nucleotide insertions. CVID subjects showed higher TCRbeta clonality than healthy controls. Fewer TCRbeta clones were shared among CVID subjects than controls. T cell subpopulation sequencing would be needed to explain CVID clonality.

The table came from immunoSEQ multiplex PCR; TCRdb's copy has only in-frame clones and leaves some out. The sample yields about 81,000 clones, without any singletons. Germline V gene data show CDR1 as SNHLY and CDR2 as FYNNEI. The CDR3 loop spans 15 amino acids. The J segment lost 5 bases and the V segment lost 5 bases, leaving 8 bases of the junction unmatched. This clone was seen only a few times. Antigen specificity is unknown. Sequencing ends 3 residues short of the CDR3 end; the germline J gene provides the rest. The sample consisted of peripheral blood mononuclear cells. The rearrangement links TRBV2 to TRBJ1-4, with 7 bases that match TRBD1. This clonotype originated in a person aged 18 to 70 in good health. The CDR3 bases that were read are TGTGCCAGCAGTTCACAGGGGCCGCCGAATGAAAAA. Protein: CASSSQGPPNEK. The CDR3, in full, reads CASSSQGPPNEKLFF.